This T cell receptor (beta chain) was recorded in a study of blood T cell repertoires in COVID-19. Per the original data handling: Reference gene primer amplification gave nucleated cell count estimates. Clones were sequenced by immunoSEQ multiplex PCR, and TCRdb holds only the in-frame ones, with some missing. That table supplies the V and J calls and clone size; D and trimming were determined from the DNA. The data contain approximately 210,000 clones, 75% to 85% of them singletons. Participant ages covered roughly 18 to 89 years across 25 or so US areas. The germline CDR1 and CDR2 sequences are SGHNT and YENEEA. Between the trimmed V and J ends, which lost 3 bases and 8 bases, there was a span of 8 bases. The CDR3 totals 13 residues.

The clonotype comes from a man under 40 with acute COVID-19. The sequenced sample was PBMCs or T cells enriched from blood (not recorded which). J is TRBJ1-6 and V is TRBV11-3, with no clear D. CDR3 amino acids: CASSLGADSPLHF. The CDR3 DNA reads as TGTGCCAGCAGCTTGGGAGCCGATTCACCCCTCCACTTT. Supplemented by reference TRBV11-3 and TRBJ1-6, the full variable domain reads EAGVVQSPRYKIIEKKQPVAFWCNPISGHNTLYWYLQNLGQGPELLIRYENEEAVDDSQLPKDRFSAERLKGVDSTLKIQPAELGDSAVYLCASSLGADSPLHFGNGTRLTVT.